Following are 30 T cell receptor beta chains from one sample sequenced in a study of sequential checkpoint blockade in melanoma. Treatment: randomized to nivolumab then ipilimumab (arm A) or the reverse (arm B). Profiling relied on immunoSEQ multiplex PCR, and the TCRdb table lists in-frame clones only, not all of them. Of about 9,100 clones in the sample, about 24% were seen once. Sequenced material: tumor tissue (inferred from file names), taken from a patient given nivolumab and ipilimumab in sequence. These TCRs come from a human donor with melanoma.

This clone was seen more than once but under ten times. V is TRBV27 and J is TRBJ1-2; D remains unclear. V lost 6 bases and J lost 4, with 9 bases in between. This CDR3 comprises 12 residues. Germline loops: CDR1 MNHEY, CDR2 SMNVEV (reference sequence). The CDR3 protein is CASRTQAYGYTF. The CDR3 region has the DNA TGTGCCAGCAGGACACAAGCCTATGGCTACACCTTC.

This clone was detected a few times. The chain employs TRBV10-3 and TRBJ2-3; no definite D call. The CDR3 contains 15 residues. CDR1 ENHRY and CDR2 SYGVKD come from the germline V gene. Deletions cut 2 bases from V and 0 bases from J, with 9 bases between. The CDR3 region has the DNA TGTGCCATCAGTGAGCCCTTTACTAGCACAGATACGCAGTATTTT. Translated: CAISEPFTSTDTQYF.

CDR3 region: CASSPMTSGYEQYF. For the CDR3, the DNA is TGTGCCAGTAGTCCTATGACTAGCGGCTACGAGCAGTACTTC. This sequence joins TRBV19 and TRBJ2-7; TRBD2 agrees at 9 bases. V was pared by 5 bases and J by 3 bases, with 5 bases of the junction left unmatched. The CDR3 contains 14 residues. Germline values: CDR1 LNHDA, CDR2 SQIVND (reference sequence).

In its sample, this clone was seen a few times. This chain connects TRBV11-3 to TRBJ2-7; TRBD1 agrees at 8 bases. V gave up 3 bases and J gave up 5 bases; unmatched junction bases: 9. The germline gives CDR1 SGHNT, CDR2 YENEEA. This CDR3 comprises 15 residues. The CDR3 loop is CASSLIGDRGDEQYF. The DNA for the CDR3 is TGTGCCAGCAGCTTGATAGGTGACAGGGGTGACGAGCAGTACTTC.

The rearrangement links TRBV19 to TRBJ2-1; D is unresolved. Trimming pared 7 bases from V and 5 bases from J, leaving 12 bases between. The CDR3 runs to 13 residues. Germline V gene data show CDR1 as LNHDA and CDR2 as SQIVND (reference sequence). The CDR3 region is CASNKSLDNEQFF. The CDR3 bases are TGTGCCAGTAATAAGAGTCTAGACAATGAGCAGTTCTTC. Full variable domain (rest looked up from reference TRBV19 and TRBJ2-1): DGGITQSPKYLFRKEGQNVTLSCEQNLNHDAMYWYRQDPGQGLRLIYYSQIVNDFQKGDIAEGYSVSREKKESFPLTVTSAQKNPTAFYLCASNKSLDNEQFFGPGTRLTVL.

This sequence joins TRBV29-1 and TRBJ2-7, with TRBD1 matching over 8 bases. The CDR3 covers 14 residues. Per germline, CDR1 SQVTM and CDR2 ANQGSEA. J was trimmed by 5 bases and V by 7 bases; bases with no gene match: 13. CDR3 protein: CSAVRDRGRNEQYF. The CDR3 nucleotides read TGCAGCGCCGTCCGAGACAGGGGAAGAAACGAGCAGTACTTC.

The chain employs TRBV5-1 and TRBJ2-3, with D possibly being TRBD1 or TRBD2 (5 bases each). Germline lookup yields CDR1 SGHRS and CDR2 YFSETQ. This CDR3 comprises 15 residues. Trimming cost V 3 bases and J 6 bases, with 17 bases left between them. The CDR3 nucleotides are TGCGCCAGCAGCTACCGGGACCAAGGTTCGGATACGCAGTATTTT. Encoded protein: CASSYRDQGSDTQYF.

The sample holds a few counts of this clone. The J gene is TRBJ1-3, the V gene TRBV2; TRBD1 matches at 9 bases. V was pared by 8 bases and J by 8 bases, with 7 bases of the junction left unmatched. This CDR3 has 13 amino acids. CDR1 SNHLY and CDR2 FYNNEI come from the germline V gene. The CDR3 loop reads CASLEDRGDTIYF. The CDR3 coding sequence is TGTGCCAGCCTTGAGGACAGGGGAGACACCATATATTTT.

This clone has just a few counts. The genes are TRBV6-8 and TRBJ2-3; 8 nucleotides line up with TRBD1. V lost 5 bases to trimming and J lost 0 bases; unmatched junction nucleotides: 7. Germline V lookup: CDR1 MNHGY, CDR2 SAAAGT. This CDR3 spans 16 amino acids. CDR3: CASSRGTGTSTDTQYF. DNA for the CDR3: TGTGCCAGCAGTAGAGGGACAGGAACTAGCACAGATACGCAGTATTTT.

The rearrangement joins TRBV6-8 to TRBJ1-2; TRBD1 is a possible D gene (5 bases). Trimming took off 0 bases at V and 6 bases at J, with 20 bases between the two ends. From germline, CDR1 is MNHGY and CDR2 SAAAGT. The CDR3 covers 17 residues. CDR3 protein: CASSYSSSSGTVHGYTF. DNA of the CDR3: TGTGCCAGCAGTTACTCGTCATCGTCCGGGACGGTCCATGGCTACACCTTC.

The chain is built from TRBV11-3 and TRBJ2-5; the D gene is possibly TRBD1 (5 bases). Trimming took off 2 bases at V and 3 bases at J, with 13 bases between the two ends. Germline lookup yields CDR1 SGHNT and CDR2 YENEEA. The CDR3 runs 15 residues. The CDR3 region has the DNA TGTGCCAGCAGCTTAAACCCCACCAGGGAAGAGACCCAGTACTTC. As protein: CASSLNPTREETQYF.

The sample holds one count of this clone. This rearrangement joins TRBV19 to TRBJ2-1; 9 positions agree with TRBD1. The CDR3 length is 13 residues. Germline values: CDR1 LNHDA, CDR2 SQIVND (reference sequence). J lost 8 bases, V lost 4 bases, and 3 bases had no gene match. CDR3: CASSKQGADEQFF. The DNA of the CDR3 is TGTGCCAGTAGTAAACAGGGGGCGGATGAGCAGTTCTTC.

The J gene is TRBJ2-7, the V gene TRBV11-3; TRBD1 matches at 10 bases. V trimming: 2 bases; J trimming: 2 bases; junction bases outside the gene matches: 9. The CDR3 sequence is 17 residues long. Germline V gene sequence: CDR1 SGHNT, CDR2 YENEEA. CDR3 bases: TGTGCCAGCAGCTTAACCTATGGGACAGGGGTTCCCTACGAGCAGTACTTC. Its protein is CASSLTYGTGVPYEQYF.

The gene calls are TRBV7-1 and TRBJ2-5; D is possibly TRBD1 (6 bases). TRBV7-1 is marked as an open reading frame, function uncertain. The V end lost 5 bases, the J end lost 2 bases, and 9 bases lay between the germline ends. CDR3 length: 13 residues. In nucleotides, the CDR3 is TGTGCCAGCAGCCACACAGGGCAAGAGACCCAGTACTTC. It is translated as CASSHTGQETQYF.

This clone showed up just a few times. The V gene is TRBV11-3, the J gene TRBJ2-1; 9 bases line up with TRBD2. V was clipped by 7 bases and J by 8 bases; unmatched bases: 12. In germline, CDR1 is SGHNT, CDR2 YENEEA. This CDR3 region has 15 residues. CDR3 protein: CASIDAGGPEHEQFF. The CDR3 nucleotides are TGTGCCAGCATTGACGCGGGAGGGCCGGAGCATGAGCAGTTCTTC.

This clone was picked up many times. This rearrangement joins TRBV9 to TRBJ2-2; maybe TRBD1 (6 bases). V dropped 4 bases and J dropped 5 bases, with 15 bases sitting between them. The CDR3 length is 15 residues. The V gene's germline CDR1 is SGDLS and CDR2 YYNGEE. The CDR3 sequence is CASSPRTEPTGELFF. DNA of the CDR3: TGTGCCAGCAGCCCTCGGACAGAACCTACCGGGGAGCTGTTTTTT.

This clone was seen a few times. The rearrangement joins TRBV4-1 to TRBJ1-2; TRBD1 might be the D (5 bases). V was clipped by 3 bases and J by 4 bases, with 18 bases between them. The CDR3 extends over 16 amino acids. The germline V gene encodes CDR1 MGHRA and CDR2 YSYEKL. CDR3 DNA: TGCGCCAGCAGCCAGACCTCCAGGGTAATGGGCTATGGCTACACCTTC. Translating gives CASSQTSRVMGYGYTF.

This clone has more than one count but fewer than ten. The chain's CDR3 is CASSLKGGTDTQYF. The CDR3 coding sequence is TGTGCCAGCAGCTTGAAGGGGGGGACAGATACGCAGTATTTT. J is TRBJ2-3 and V is TRBV11-3; D possibly corresponds to TRBD2 (7 bases). The CDR3 spans 14 residues. The germline gives CDR1 SGHNT, CDR2 YENEEA. Trimming removed 3 bases at V and 3 bases at J, with 10 bases between.

The chain combines TRBV6-8 with TRBJ2-3; D is uncertain. V lost 4 bases and J 0 bases, leaving 2 bases between the germline ends. The CDR3 spans 12 residues. Germline-derived CDR1 and CDR2 are MNHGY and SAAAGT. CDR3 residues: CASSSSTDTQYF. DNA of the CDR3: TGTGCCAGCAGTTCCAGCACAGATACGCAGTATTTT.

V usage is TRBV5-1 and J usage is TRBJ2-5; D not certain. The CDR3 is 15 amino acids. Looked up from germline, CDR1 is SGHRS and CDR2 is YFSETQ. V was pared by 2 bases and J by 2 bases, with 13 bases between. The CDR3 coding sequence is TGCGCCAGCAGCTTCTGGGGTAACCCACAAGAGACCCAGTACTTC. Its protein is CASSFWGNPQETQYF.

This clone was observed a few times. The V call is TRBV6-8, the J call TRBJ2-1; no clear D. Trimming took off 6 bases at V and 8 bases at J, with 14 bases between the two ends. Germline CDR1 and CDR2: MNHGY and SAAAGT. This CDR3 region has 13 residues. The CDR3 spells CASRDGPVDEQFF. CDR3 nucleotide sequence: TGTGCCAGCAGGGACGGGCCAGTAGATGAGCAGTTCTTC.

The CDR3 nucleotides read TGCAGCGTTGCGGGACAGAGTAACACTGAAGCTTTCTTT. Translating gives CSVAGQSNTEAFF. The J gene is TRBJ1-1, the V gene TRBV29-1, with TRBD1 matching over 7 bases. The CDR3 is made up of 13 amino acids. V trimming: 4 bases; J trimming: 2 bases; junction bases outside the gene matches: 4. Germline CDR1 reads SQVTM; CDR2 reads ANQGSEA.

The J gene is TRBJ1-1, the V gene TRBV25-1; 9 nucleotides line up with TRBD1. The CDR3 covers 14 residues. CDR1 MGHDK and CDR2 SYGVNS come from the germline V gene. V shed 5 bases and J 5 bases; nucleotides not matched to a gene: 6. CDR3 protein: CASSTGQGRTEAFF. The CDR3 DNA sequence: TGTGCCAGCAGTACCGGACAGGGGAGGACTGAAGCTTTCTTT.

A few counts support this clone. This sequence joins TRBV28 and TRBJ2-5; TRBD1 agrees at 9 bases. Germline-derived CDR1 and CDR2 are MDHEN and SYDVKM. J lost 4 bases, V lost 5 bases, and 5 bases had no gene match. The CDR3 consists of 14 residues. CDR3 protein: CASSGGGQGETQYF. As DNA, the CDR3 is TGTGCCAGCAGTGGGGGGGGACAGGGAGAGACCCAGTACTTC. The variable domain in full, completed from reference TRBV28 and TRBJ2-5, reads DVKVTQSSRYLVKRTGEKVFLECVQDMDHENMFWYRQDPGLGLRLIYFSYDVKMKEKGDIPEGYSVSREKKERFSLILESASTNQTSMYLCASSGGGQGETQYFGPGTRLLVL.

The genes are TRBV11-3 and TRBJ1-3; D unclear. This CDR3 comprises 14 residues. Germline CDR1 SGHNT, CDR2 YENEEA. The V end lost 2 bases, the J end lost 0 bases, and 5 bases lay between the germline ends. This CDR3 reads CASSLQNSGNTIYF. The CDR3 DNA is TGTGCCAGCAGCTTACAAAACTCTGGAAACACCATATATTTT.

This clone was recorded many times. The CDR3 sequence: CASSSAAANYGYTF. The CDR3 bases are TGTGCCAGCAGCTCCGCAGCTGCTAACTATGGCTACACCTTC. The genes are TRBV7-5 and TRBJ1-2. TRBV7-5 is marked as a pseudogene. There are 14 residues in the CDR3.

This clone has a single count. This rearrangement joins TRBV5-1 to TRBJ2-2, with 11 bases identical to TRBD1. The V and J ends lost 3 bases and 4 bases, in that order; junction bases with no gene match: 8. Germline CDR1 SGHRS, CDR2 YFSETQ. The length of the CDR3 is 17 residues. CDR3 bases: TGCGCCAGCAGCTGGGCGGTCGGGACAGGGGGCACCGGGGAGCTGTTTTTT. Amino acid sequence: CASSWAVGTGGTGELFF.

This clone appeared many times. This rearrangement joins TRBV6-8 to TRBJ1-5, with 10 bases identical to TRBD1. CDR1 is MNHGY and CDR2 is SAAAGT in the germline V gene. This CDR3 has 17 residues. The J segment lost 0 bases and the V segment lost 5 bases, leaving 7 bases of the junction unmatched. Here the CDR3 DNA reads TGTGCCAGCAGTGATCAACGGGACAGGGGTAGCAATCAGCCCCAGCATTTT. It yields the protein CASSDQRDRGSNQPQHF.

The chain has TRBV11-1 and TRBJ1-2; D gene unclear. In germline, CDR1 is SGHAT, CDR2 FQDESV (reference sequence). The CDR3 loop spans 15 amino acids. The V gene lost 5 bases and the J gene lost 4 bases, with 17 bases spanning the gap. Written as DNA, the CDR3 is TGTGCCAGCAGCCCTAGCCAGACGGACTCCTATGGCTACACCTTC. Translating it yields CASSPSQTDSYGYTF.

In its sample, this clone was seen a few times. The chain links TRBV14 to TRBJ1-6; D uncertain. Germline assignment: CDR1 SGHDN and CDR2 FVKESK. The ends were cut back, 4 bases at V and 13 bases at J, with 14 bases in the middle. CDR3 size: 13 residues. The CDR3 spells CASSRTERTPLHF. The CDR3 DNA reads TGTGCCAGCAGCCGTACCGAGAGGACGCCCCTCCACTTT.